The table lists the clone carrying this TCR beta chain with a few counts. Its antigen remains unknown. V shed 4 bases and J shed 13 bases, with 11 bases lying between them. This CDR3 comprises 12 residues. Germline V gene sequence: CDR1 MDHEN, CDR2 SYDVKM. The data derive from a study of blood T cells in healthy people across ages. Findings and limits, study-wide: In long-lived donors, naive CD4+ cell counts and diversity exceeded those of aged donors.

The use of a sample-barcoded 5' primer and a J-beta primer mix characterized a second PCR of roughly 7 to 12 cycles. One entry per CDR3 protein results from TCRdb running MiXCR on the 5' RACE reads. Of approximately 490,000 distinct CDR3 sequences listed, 24% were seen once; the top ten hold 7.5% to 9%. This sample also belongs to another study, concerning T cells of mothers and their children.

Sequencing was carried out using blood. The TCR comes from a boy aged 5-17 years in good health. This chain joins TRBV28 and TRBJ1-6; D remains unclear. CDR3 sequence: CASSSLQVPLHF. The CDR3 coding sequence is TGTGCCAGCAGTTCCTTACAAGTTCCCCTCCACTTT. Full variable domain (outside the CDR3, taken from reference TRBV28 and TRBJ1-6): DVKVTQSSRYLVKRTGEKVFLECVQDMDHENMFWYRQDPGLGLRLIYFSYDVKMKEKGDIPEGYSVSREKKERFSLILESASTNQTSMYLCASSSLQVPLHFGNGTRLTVT.